This T cell receptor (beta chain) stems from a study of blood T cell repertoires in COVID-19. Across the study: Some COVID-19 samples were acute and others convalescent; all came from the United States, Italy and Spain. Nucleic acid was either cDNA or gDNA, and it came from T cells, B-cell-depleted T cells, or PBMCs.

Study processing details: By means of reference gene primer amplification, nucleated cell counts were estimated. Some clones are missing from TCRdb's copy, which holds only in-frame ones; the method was immunoSEQ multiplex PCR. Clonal size and the V and J genes are those of that table, whereas D and trimming came from the DNA. Of more than 65,000 clones listed, about 90% are singletons. Per germline, CDR1 GTSNPN and CDR2 SVGIG (reference sequence). The ends were cut back, 3 bases at V and 1 base at J, with 10 bases in the middle. The CDR3 runs 14 residues. This sequence originates from a human donor in a cohort sampled during active COVID-19. The sequencing input was peripheral blood. The chain links TRBV30 to TRBJ1-3, with D perhaps TRBD1 (5 bases). This CDR3 is CAWRTEDSGNTIYF. The CDR3 DNA sequence: TGTGCCTGGAGGACAGAGGATTCTGGAAACACCATATATTTT.